This TCR beta chain was found in a study of T cells in Graves' hyperthyroidism and ophthalmopathy. About the research overall: Blood from the periphery was taken at initial diagnosis, before any treatment. Findings of the study overall: The authors' 13 V-J model separated ophthalmopathy from stable hyperthyroidism.

Researchers took RNA transcripts and amplified the TCR beta CDR3 regions from them. A first-round RT-PCR of the TCR CDR3 used the HTBI primer set. TCRdb passed the multiplex PCR reads through MiXCR, listing each CDR3 protein once. The sample contains some 510,000 distinct CDR3 sequences, more than 20% of which appear only once. Fresh 10 ml peripheral blood yielded PBMCs. The table lists this clonotype with many counts. Its target is not known. CDR1 is KGHDR and CDR2 is SFDVKD in the germline V gene. Unmatched junction bases numbered 11, after V lost 2 bases and J lost 4 bases. The CDR3 has 17 residues. The chain recombines TRBV24-1 with TRBJ2-5, with TRBD1 matching 8 bases. The sequence was collected from a man in his late teens or twenties with Graves' hyperthyroidism. Input material: blood. The CDR3 loop is CATSDWNFHRGRETQYF. The CDR3 nucleotides read TGTGCCACCAGTGATTGGAATTTTCACAGGGGGAGAGAGACCCAGTACTTC.